The 14 T cell receptor beta chains reported below all come from one sample, sequenced in a study of CD8 T cells in Susac syndrome. Random hexamers were used to reverse transcribe an amount of roughly 0.5 to 1 ug RNA. From the immunoSEQ multiplex PCR reads, TCRdb called clonotypes with MiXCR, one entry per CDR3 protein. Among over 100,000 distinct CDR3 sequences, nearly 96% were seen once, and the ten largest hold less than 0.15%. The specimen sequenced was CD4+ T cells from PBMCs. These TCRs come from a human donor with Susac syndrome.

This chain uses TRBV5-6 with TRBJ2-7; D perhaps matches TRBD1 (5 bases). The CDR3 sequence is 13 residues long. CDR1 SGHDT and CDR2 YYEEEE come from the germline V gene. Trimming pared 0 bases from V and 3 bases from J, leaving 7 bases between. Written as DNA, the CDR3 is TGTGCCAGCAGCTTGGGCAGGGACTACGAGCAGTACTTC. This codes for CASSLGRDYEQYF.

This sequence joins TRBV18 and TRBJ1-1, with D unresolved. The CDR3 loop spans 12 amino acids. Trimming pared 3 bases from V and 3 bases from J, leaving 5 bases between. The germline gives CDR1 KGHSH, CDR2 LQKENI. The CDR3 region is CASSPLDTEAFF. In DNA, the CDR3 is TGTGCCAGCTCACCCCTGGACACTGAAGCTTTCTTT.

The chain couples TRBV6-1 to TRBJ2-7, with no clear D. V was trimmed by 8 bases and J by 2 bases, leaving 16 bases between them. The germline gives CDR1 MNHNS, CDR2 SASEGT. The CDR3 loop spans 14 amino acids. The DNA of the CDR3 is TGTGCCAGCCGAGCTCCCCACGCCACCTACGAGCAGTACTTC. It encodes CASRAPHATYEQYF.

The CDR3 coding sequence is TGCAGTGCTACGACACTTACTAGCACAGATACGCAGTATTTT. It is translated as CSATTLTSTDTQYF. The V gene is TRBV20-1, the J gene TRBJ2-3; D uncertain. Trimming took 4 bases from V and 0 from J, leaving 11 bases between them. Germline loops: CDR1 DFQATT, CDR2 SNEGSKA (reference sequence). The CDR3 runs 14 residues.

This chain joins TRBV6-5 and TRBJ2-7; the match to TRBD2 covers 7 bases. Unmatched junction bases numbered 3, after V lost 1 base and J lost 3 bases. The CDR3 sequence is 14 residues long. Germline CDR1 reads MNHEY; CDR2 reads SVGAGI. The CDR3 region has the DNA TGTGCCAGCAGTTACTTGACTAGCAGCTACGAGCAGTACTTC. It yields the protein CASSYLTSSYEQYF.

This chain joins TRBV4-1 and TRBJ2-5; 8 bases align to TRBD1. The CDR3 totals 15 residues. Germline V CDR1 and CDR2: MGHRA, YSYEKL. V was clipped by 5 bases and J by 3 bases; unmatched bases: 8. The CDR3 DNA sequence: TGCGCCAGCAGCAGGAGACAGGGGAGCGAAGAGACCCAGTACTTC. This sequence encodes CASSRRQGSEETQYF.

The chain recombines TRBV6-5 with TRBJ2-2; TRBD2 matches 11 bases. The CDR3 contains 15 residues. V lost 7 bases and J lost 7; bases outside the gene matches: 8. From germline, CDR1 is MNHEY and CDR2 SVGAGI. The CDR3 reads CASIPLAGAGGELFF. The CDR3 DNA is TGTGCCAGCATTCCACTAGCGGGAGCTGGCGGGGAGCTGTTTTTT.

This sequence joins TRBV7-9 and TRBJ1-1, with D uncertain. V was shortened by 1 base and J by 9 bases, with 6 bases between the two germline ends. The CDR3 extends over 11 amino acids. The V gene's germline CDR1 is SEHNR and CDR2 FQNEAQ (reference sequence). In DNA, the CDR3 is TGTGCCAGCAGCTTAGATCCCCAAGCTTTCTTT. As protein: CASSLDPQAFF.

J is TRBJ2-3 and V is TRBV30, with D possibly matching TRBD1 (6 bases). Germline V CDR1 and CDR2: GTSNPN, SVGIG (reference sequence). Trimming took 2 bases from V and 6 from J, leaving 15 bases between them. This CDR3 is 14 amino acids long. The CDR3 loop is CAWSNRGSGDTQYF. CDR3 DNA sequence: TGTGCCTGGAGTAATAGGGGGAGTGGGGATACGCAGTATTTT.

The V gene is TRBV20-1, the J gene TRBJ2-1; 7 positions agree with TRBD2. The germline V gene encodes CDR1 DFQATT and CDR2 SNEGSKA (reference sequence). J gave up 0 bases and V 1 base, and 0 bases lay outside the gene matches. The CDR3 contains 14 residues. The CDR3 is CSARGGGSYNEQFF. For the CDR3, the DNA is TGCAGTGCTAGAGGCGGGGGCTCCTACAATGAGCAGTTCTTC.

The chain employs TRBV20-1 and TRBJ1-1, with D possibly being TRBD1 (5 bases). Trimming cost V 0 bases and J 8 bases, with 22 bases left between them. The CDR3 loop spans 16 amino acids. Germline lookup yields CDR1 DFQATT and CDR2 SNEGSKA (reference sequence). The DNA of the CDR3 is TGCAGTGCTAGAGATCCCCGGGACCGCCCGGGAACGGAAGCTTTCTTT. This sequence encodes CSARDPRDRPGTEAFF.

J is TRBJ2-5 and V is TRBV29-1; 9 bases line up with TRBD1. The germline gives CDR1 SQVTM, CDR2 ANQGSEA. With 6 bases clipped from V and 4 bases from J, the junction kept 3 bases outside the gene matches. The CDR3 has 12 residues. CDR3 loop: CSVETGGETQYF. CDR3 in DNA: TGCAGCGTCGAGACAGGGGGAGAGACCCAGTACTTC.

V usage is TRBV28 and J usage is TRBJ2-7, with D possibly TRBD2 on 5 matching bases. V lost 6 bases, J lost 4 bases, and 10 bases lay in between. CDR1 is MDHEN and CDR2 is SYDVKM in the germline V gene. This CDR3 contains 12 residues. This CDR3 is CASSRSGYEQYF. CDR3 nucleotide sequence: TGTGCCAGCAGCAGAAGCGGTTACGAGCAGTACTTC.

This sequence joins TRBV30 and TRBJ1-2; D not resolved. CDR3 length: 12 residues. Trimming pared 0 bases from V and 0 bases from J, leaving 2 bases between. The germline V gene encodes CDR1 GTSNPN and CDR2 SVGIG (reference sequence). The CDR3 nucleotides read TGTGCCTGGAGTGTAGCTAACTATGGCTACACCTTC. Its protein is CAWSVANYGYTF.